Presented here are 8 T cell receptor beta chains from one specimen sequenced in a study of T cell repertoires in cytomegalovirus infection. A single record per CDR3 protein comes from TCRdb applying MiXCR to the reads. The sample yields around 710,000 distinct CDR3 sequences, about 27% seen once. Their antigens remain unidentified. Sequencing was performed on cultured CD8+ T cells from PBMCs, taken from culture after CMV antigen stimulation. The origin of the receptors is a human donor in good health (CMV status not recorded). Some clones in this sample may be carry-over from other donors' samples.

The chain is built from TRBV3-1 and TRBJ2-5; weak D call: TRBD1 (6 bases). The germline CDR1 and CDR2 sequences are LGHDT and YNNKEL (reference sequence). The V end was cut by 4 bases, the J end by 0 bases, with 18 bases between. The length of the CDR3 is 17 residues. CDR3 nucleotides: TGTGCCAGCAGCCGCCTTTACAGGGAAGGTAACCAAGAGACCCAGTACTTC. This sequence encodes CASSRLYREGNQETQYF.

The CDR3 loop is CASSQEGTSTQHEQFF. The CDR3 DNA is TGTGCCAGCAGCCAAGAAGGGACTTCAACGCAGCATGAGCAGTTCTTC. The rearrangement joins TRBV3-1 to TRBJ2-1; D might be TRBD2 (6 bases). This CDR3 contains 16 residues. Germline assignment: CDR1 LGHDT and CDR2 YNNKEL (reference sequence). The V end lost 0 bases, the J end lost 8 bases, and 17 bases lay between the germline ends.

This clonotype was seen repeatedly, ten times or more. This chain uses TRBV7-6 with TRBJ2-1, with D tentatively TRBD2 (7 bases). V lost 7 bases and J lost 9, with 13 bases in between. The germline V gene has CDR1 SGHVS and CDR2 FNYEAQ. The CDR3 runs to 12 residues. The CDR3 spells CASTSGGSEQFF. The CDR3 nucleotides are TGTGCCAGCACCTCGGGGGGCAGTGAGCAGTTCTTC.

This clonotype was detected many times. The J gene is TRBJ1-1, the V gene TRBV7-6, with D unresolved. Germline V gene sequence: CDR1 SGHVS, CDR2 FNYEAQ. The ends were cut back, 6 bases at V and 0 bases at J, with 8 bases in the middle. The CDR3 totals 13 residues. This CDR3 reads CASSERMNTEAFF. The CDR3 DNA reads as TGTGCCAGCAGTGAAAGAATGAACACTGAAGCTTTCTTT.

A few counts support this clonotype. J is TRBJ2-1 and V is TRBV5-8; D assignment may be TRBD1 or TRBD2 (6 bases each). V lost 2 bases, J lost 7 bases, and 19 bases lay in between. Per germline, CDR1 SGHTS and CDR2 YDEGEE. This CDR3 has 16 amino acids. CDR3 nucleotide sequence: TGTGCCAGCAGCTTAGCTACGGGGGCGCATAGGAATGAGCAGTTCTTC. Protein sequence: CASSLATGAHRNEQFF.

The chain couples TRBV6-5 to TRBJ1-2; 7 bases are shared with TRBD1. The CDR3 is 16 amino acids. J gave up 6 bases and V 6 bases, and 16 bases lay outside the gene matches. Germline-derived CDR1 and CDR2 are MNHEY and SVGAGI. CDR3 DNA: TGTGCCAGCAGCCCGGGACAGATCTTGGATCGAGATGGCTACACCTTC. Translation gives CASSPGQILDRDGYTF.

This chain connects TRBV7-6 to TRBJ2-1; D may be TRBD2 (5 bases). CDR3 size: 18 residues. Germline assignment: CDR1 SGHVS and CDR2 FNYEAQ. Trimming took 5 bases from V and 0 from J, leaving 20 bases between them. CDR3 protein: CASSLRGVRAVSYNEQFF. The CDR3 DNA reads TGTGCCAGCAGCCTTCGTGGGGTGAGGGCGGTCTCCTACAATGAGCAGTTCTTC. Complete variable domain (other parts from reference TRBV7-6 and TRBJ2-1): GAGVSQSPRYKVTKRGQDVALRCDPISGHVSLYWYRQALGQGPEFLTYFNYEAQQDKSGLPNDRFSAERPEGSISTLTIQRTEQRDSAMYRCASSLRGVRAVSYNEQFFGPGTRLTVL.

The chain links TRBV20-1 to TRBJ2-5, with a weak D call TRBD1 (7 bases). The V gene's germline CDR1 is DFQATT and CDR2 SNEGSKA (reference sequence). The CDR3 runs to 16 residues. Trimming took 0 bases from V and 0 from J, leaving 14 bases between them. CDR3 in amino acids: CSARDLEGAYQETQYF. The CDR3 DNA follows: TGCAGTGCTAGAGATCTGGAGGGGGCCTACCAAGAGACCCAGTACTTC.